The 18 T cell receptor beta chains reported below all come from one sample, sequenced in a study of blood T cell repertoires in COVID-19. The protocol was immunoSEQ multiplex PCR, while the TCRdb copy is restricted to in-frame clones and leaves out a portion. The profile covers more than 60,000 clones, with about 80% appearing a single time and 13% taken by the ten largest. The sample was peripheral blood. The receptors derive from a man aged 50 or older with COVID-19, enrolled during active disease.

CDR3 amino acids: CASSPLGGSNQPQHF. The DNA of the CDR3 is TGTGCCAGCAGCCCCTTGGGGGGTAGCAATCAGCCCCAGCATTTT. This sequence joins TRBV5-5 and TRBJ1-5; D is possibly TRBD1 (5 bases). V lost 4 bases and J lost 0, with 11 bases in between. Germline V gene data show CDR1 as SGHKS and CDR2 as YYEKEE (reference sequence). There are 15 residues in the CDR3.

The chain joins TRBV5-6 to TRBJ2-3, with a tentative D call TRBD1 (5 bases). V lost 1 base and J lost 2, with 11 bases in between. CDR1 and CDR2 (germline): SGHDT, YYEEEE. The CDR3 spans 15 residues. The CDR3: CASSLLGPATDTQYF. The CDR3 DNA reads as TGTGCCAGCAGCTTGTTGGGGCCAGCCACAGATACGCAGTATTTT. Full variable domain (outside the CDR3, taken from reference TRBV5-6 and TRBJ2-3): DAGVTQSPTHLIKTRGQQVTLRCSPKSGHDTVSWYQQALGQGPQFIFQYYEEEERQRGNFPDRFSGHQFPNYSSELNVNALLLGDSALYLCASSLLGPATDTQYFGPGTRLTVL.

This chain joins TRBV19 and TRBJ2-3; D possibly corresponds to TRBD2 (6 bases). CDR3 length: 15 residues. CDR1 and CDR2 from the germline V gene are LNHDA and SQIVND (reference sequence). Deletions cut 5 bases from V and 0 bases from J, with 12 bases between. CDR3 protein: CASSPAGGSTDTQYF. CDR3 bases: TGTGCCAGTAGTCCCGCCGGGGGTAGCACAGATACGCAGTATTTT.

The V and J genes are TRBV29-1 and TRBJ2-2, with D possibly matching TRBD1 (5 bases). The CDR3 contains 13 residues. V shed 4 bases and J shed 1 base, with 7 bases lying between them. Germline CDR1 is SQVTM and CDR2 is ANQGSEA. The CDR3 loop is CSVGGGNTGELFF. CDR3 nucleotides: TGCAGCGTTGGGGGCGGGAACACCGGGGAGCTGTTTTTT.

The V and J genes are TRBV3-1 (or the pseudogene TRBV3-2) and TRBJ1-2, with unresolved D. Trimming stripped 0 bases from V and 14 bases from J, with 13 bases between. CDR1 and CDR2 from the germline V gene are LGHDT and YNNKEL (reference sequence). The CDR3 has 12 amino acids. The CDR3 sequence is CASSQDPVALTF. The DNA for the CDR3 is TGTGCCAGCAGCCAAGATCCCGTGGCCTTGACCTTC.

The chain combines TRBV5-1 with TRBJ1-1, with 7 bases identical to TRBD1. The J segment lost 7 bases and the V segment lost 2 bases, leaving 5 bases of the junction unmatched. Germline CDR1 is SGHRS and CDR2 is YFSETQ. The CDR3 consists of 13 residues. In DNA, the CDR3 is TGCGCCAGCAGCTTTGAGGGACAGCTTGAAGCTTTCTTT. This codes for CASSFEGQLEAFF.

The chain couples TRBV12-2 to TRBJ1-2; the listed D gene, TRBD1, was not tested against the DNA. TRBV12-2 is a known pseudogene. The CDR3 loop spans 15 amino acids. DNA for the CDR3: TGTGCAAGTCGCCCTACGGACAGGGCCCCGTATGGCTACACCTTC. As protein: CASRPTDRAPYGYTF.

The chain combines TRBV9 with TRBJ2-2, with D maybe TRBD2 (5 bases). Germline V gene sequence: CDR1 SGDLS, CDR2 YYNGEE. This CDR3 region has 16 residues. V lost 4 bases and J 2 bases, leaving 15 bases between the germline ends. CDR3 amino acids: CASSINEGGNTGELFF. The CDR3 DNA reads as TGTGCCAGCAGCATAAACGAGGGCGGCAACACCGGGGAGCTGTTTTTT.

Judged by abundance, this clone is medium-sized. The rearrangement links TRBV9 to TRBJ2-2; a possible D gene is TRBD1 (6 bases). V was pared by 3 bases and J by 8 bases, with 14 bases between. Germline V gives CDR1 SGDLS, CDR2 YYNGEE. The length of the CDR3 is 14 residues. The CDR3 sequence: CASSATYRAGELFF. CDR3 bases: TGTGCCAGCAGCGCAACTTACAGGGCTGGGGAGCTGTTTTTT. The full variable domain, rest sourced from reference TRBV9 and TRBJ2-2, is DSGVTQTPKHLITATGQRVTLRCSPRSGDLSVYWYQQSLDQGLQFLIQYYNGEERAKGNILERFSAQQFPDLHSELNLSSLELGDSALYFCASSATYRAGELFFGEGSRLTVL.

The chain carries TRBV11-3 and TRBJ2-1, with 7 nucleotides matching TRBD1. Trimming cost V 1 base and J 8 bases; bases outside gene matches: 20. Germline lookup yields CDR1 SGHNT and CDR2 YENEEA. This CDR3 is built from 19 residues. DNA for the CDR3: TGTGCCAGCAGCTTAGGACGGAAAGGGTCAGGGGGATTGGATCATGAGCAGTTCTTC. Amino acids: CASSLGRKGSGGLDHEQFF.

The CDR3 nucleotides are TGCGCCAGCAGCTTGGGTCACACAGGGGCAGATACGCAGTATTTT. It is translated as CASSLGHTGADTQYF. This chain links TRBV5-1 with TRBJ2-3, with 7 nucleotides matching TRBD1. The junction had 5 bases not matched to a gene; V was cut back by 0 bases and J by 4 bases. The CDR3 covers 15 residues. In germline, CDR1 is SGHRS, CDR2 YFSETQ.

V is TRBV19 and J is TRBJ1-1; 7 bases are a match to TRBD1. Looked up from germline, CDR1 is LNHDA and CDR2 is SQIVND (reference sequence). The trim removed 7 bases at V and 0 bases at J, leaving 8 bases unmatched. The CDR3 is made up of 15 amino acids. The CDR3 DNA sequence: TGTGCCAGTACTCCTCATGGGACAGTGAACACTGAAGCTTTCTTT. The encoded protein is CASTPHGTVNTEAFF. The full variable domain, rest sourced from reference TRBV19 and TRBJ1-1, is DGGITQSPKYLFRKEGQNVTLSCEQNLNHDAMYWYRQDPGQGLRLIYYSQIVNDFQKGDIAEGYSVSREKKESFPLTVTSAQKNPTAFYLCASTPHGTVNTEAFFGQGTRLTVV.

This rearrangement joins TRBV5-8 to TRBJ1-6; D is unresolved. This CDR3 is built from 15 residues. Between the trimmed V and J ends, which lost 4 bases and 0 bases, there was a span of 8 bases. Germline V gene sequence: CDR1 SGHTS, CDR2 YDEGEE. The CDR3 DNA follows: TGTGCCAGCAGCCTAGGGAGCTCCTATAATTCACCCCTCCACTTT. Protein sequence: CASSLGSSYNSPLHF.

The rearrangement uses TRBV3-1 (or the pseudogene TRBV3-2) and TRBJ2-2, with D possibly being TRBD2 (6 bases). The V gene lost 6 bases and the J gene lost 0 bases, with 8 bases spanning the gap. The CDR3 spans 14 residues. Germline V lookup: CDR1 LGHDT, CDR2 YNNKEL (reference sequence). CDR3 DNA: TGTGCCAGCAGATCGGGGGCGAACACCGGGGAGCTGTTTTTT. It codes for CASRSGANTGELFF.

The V and J genes are TRBV11-2 and TRBJ1-3; a possible D gene is TRBD1 (5 bases). The CDR3 length is 14 residues. V was shortened by 5 bases and J by 4 bases, with 12 bases between the two germline ends. Germline V gene sequence: CDR1 SGHAT, CDR2 FQNNGV. The CDR3 bases are TGTGCCAGCAGCATCGACCGGACAGGAAACACCATATATTTT. It yields the protein CASSIDRTGNTIYF.

The chain carries TRBV5-5 and TRBJ2-5; 10 bases fit TRBD2. The CDR3 covers 15 residues. CDR1 is SGHKS, CDR2 YYEKEE, per germline (reference sequence). Trimming took 2 bases from V and 5 from J; bases not matched to a gene: 6. The chain's CDR3 is CASSFQAGGSETQYF. Written as DNA, the CDR3 is TGTGCCAGCAGCTTTCAAGCGGGGGGGTCCGAGACCCAGTACTTC.

J is TRBJ1-1 and V is TRBV29-1; D unclear. Deletions cut 3 bases from V and 0 bases from J, with 8 bases between. This CDR3 has 13 residues. Germline lookup yields CDR1 SQVTM and CDR2 ANQGSEA. The CDR3 nucleotides read TGCAGCGTTGAGCTAAAGCTGAACACTGAAGCTTTCTTT. This encodes CSVELKLNTEAFF.

The gene calls are TRBV10-2 and TRBJ2-5; TRBD2 matches 11 bases. V lost 8 bases, J lost 7 bases, and 9 bases stayed unmatched. The CDR3 extends over 14 amino acids. Germline V gene lookup returns CDR1 WSHSY and CDR2 SAAADI. The CDR3 DNA is TGCGCCAGCGATCTAGCGGGGGGTATTGGGACCCAGTACTTC. This encodes CASDLAGGIGTQYF.